This T cell receptor beta chain was observed in a study of CXCR3-negative and CXCR3-positive naive CD8 T cells. Study overall: Each library gave roughly 1.6 +/- 0.3 million of roughly 130 million TRB reads.

As regards this clonotype: Its specificity is unknown.

UMI-labeled 5' RACE yielded the TRB cDNA libraries. TCRdb re-called the 5' RACE reads, yielding one record per CDR3 amino acid sequence without DNA. The table counts 130,000 to 150,000 distinct CDR3 sequences; approximately 0.28% lies in the top ten. Overall study findings and caveats: Greater hydrophobicity was found in TRB CDR3s of CXCR3-positive naive cells than of CXCR3-negative naive cells. Freshly isolated PBMCs were used in most assays, given partial CXCR3 loss after freezing.

CD8+ T cell subsets were each sorted in triplicate, about 330,000 cells apiece. The authors gated naive CD8+ T cells as CD45RO-CCR7+CD27+CD95-. The CDR3 has 16 residues. Germline CDR1 LGHDT, CDR2 YNNKEL (reference sequence). The receptor's source is a human donor in good health. Some clones in this sample may be carry-over from other donors' samples. What was sequenced was naive CXCR3+ CD8+ T cells from blood. The sample's subset: CD45RO-CCR7+CD27+CD95- naive CD8+ T cells expressing CXCR3 (TNR3+). This chain connects TRBV3-1 to TRBJ2-1; TCRdb's D gene call, TRBD2, goes unchecked for lack of DNA. CDR3 loop: CASSHQRRETYNEQFF.